What follows are 8 T cell receptor beta chains derived from one specimen sequenced in a study of T cells in Graves' hyperthyroidism and ophthalmopathy. From RNA transcripts, TCR beta CDR3 regions were amplified. The HTBI primer set drove a first-round RT-PCR of the TCR CDR3. Each CDR3 protein is one row after TCRdb ran MiXCR on the multiplex PCR reads. Among under 250,000 distinct CDR3 sequences listed, more than 20% were seen once. Sequencing was performed on blood. The source is a woman aged 40 to 50 with Graves' ophthalmopathy.

This clonotype turned up a few times. The junction departs from germline at one end; a sequencing error may be responsible. The chain carries TRBV11-1 and TRBJ1-1, with 9 bases identical to TRBD1. The CDR3 has 16 residues. Germline V CDR1 and CDR2: SGHAT, FQDESV (reference sequence). CDR3 bases: TGTGCCATCAGCCATACTCGGACAGGGGAGAACACTGAAGCTTTCTTT. Encoded protein: CAISHTRTGENTEAFF.

This clonotype was counted a single time. No conserved phenylalanine or tryptophan is present at the end of the CDR3, so a read error is the likely explanation. The chain has TRBV27 and TRBJ2-5, with D perhaps matching TRBD1 (5 bases). Germline CDR1 MNHEY, CDR2 SMNVEV (reference sequence). The CDR3 has 14 residues. Trimming pared 5 bases from V and 5 bases from J, leaving 15 bases between. The CDR3 spells CASSLAIDSETQYS. DNA for the CDR3: TGTGCCAGCAGTCTCGCGATCGACAGCGAGACCCAGTACTCC.

Ten or more counts support this clonotype. The rearrangement links TRBV19 to TRBJ2-7, with TRBD2 matching 9 bases. J lost 0 bases, V lost 8 bases, and 8 bases had no gene match. CDR3 length: 15 residues. CDR1 LNHDA and CDR2 SQIVND come from the germline V gene (reference sequence). The CDR3 region is CASRWTSESSYEQYF. Written as DNA, the CDR3 is TGTGCCAGTCGGTGGACTAGCGAAAGCTCCTACGAGCAGTACTTC.

This clonotype showed up many times. The V call is TRBV4-2, the J call TRBJ2-7; the D gene is possibly TRBD2 (6 bases). V was trimmed by 3 bases and J by 7 bases, leaving 13 bases between them. Germline lookup yields CDR1 LGHNA and CDR2 YNFKEQ. The CDR3 contains 13 residues. The CDR3: CASSQTEGREQYF. For the CDR3, the DNA is TGTGCCAGCAGCCAGACCGAGGGGAGGGAGCAGTACTTC.

This clonotype came up once. At one of its ends the junction is not consistent with the germline gene, which may arise from a read error. This chain joins TRBV6-2 or TRBV6-3 and TRBJ2-7; 8 bases agree with TRBD1. The CDR3 contains 14 residues. Germline V gene sequence: CDR1 MNHEY, CDR2 SVGEGT. The CDR3 coding sequence is TGTGCCAGCAGTTACGGGACAGGATTCTACGAACAGTACTTC. It codes for CASSYGTGFYEQYF.

In this sample, this clonotype turned up many times. The V call is TRBV28, the J call TRBJ1-1; D remains unclear. V lost 5 bases, J lost 1 base, and 14 bases lay in between. CDR3 length: 15 residues. Germline CDR1 is MDHEN and CDR2 is SYDVKM. The CDR3 loop is CASSTPTLSNTEAFF. The CDR3 region has the DNA TGTGCCAGCAGTACCCCAACACTTTCGAACACTGAAGCTTTCTTT.

This clonotype was picked up a small number of times. The chain recombines TRBV6-5 with TRBJ1-1, with TRBD1 as a possible D gene (5 bases). Germline loops: CDR1 MNHEY, CDR2 SVGAGI. The CDR3 has 16 residues. The V end was cut by 2 bases, the J end by 0 bases, with 13 bases between. The DNA of the CDR3 is TGTGCCAGCAGTTACCTTCTGACAGAAATGAACACTGAAGCTTTCTTT. Protein: CASSYLLTEMNTEAFF.

V usage is TRBV20-1 and J usage is TRBJ2-5; 9 bases are shared with TRBD1. J gave up 4 bases and V 6 bases, and 6 bases lay outside the gene matches. Germline V lookup: CDR1 DFQATT, CDR2 SNEGSKA (reference sequence). This CDR3 is 13 amino acids long. The DNA for the CDR3 is TGCAGTGCCGGAGACAGGGGGGGAGAGACCCAGTACTTC. Its protein product is CSAGDRGGETQYF.